The present entry profiles one T cell receptor (beta chain) with its context. The entry originates in a study of blood T cell repertoires in COVID-19. Sequencing was performed with immunoSEQ multiplex PCR; in TCRdb, only in-frame clones are kept and a portion is missing. The data show 200,000 to 250,000 clones, about 85% seen once. V lost 3 bases, J lost 5 bases, and 5 bases lay in between. Germline values: CDR1 GTSNPN, CDR2 SVGIG (reference sequence). CDR3 length: 12 amino acids. The sample consisted of peripheral blood. V and J are TRBV30 and TRBJ1-6; no clear D. This TCR was sampled from a woman between 50 and 59 years old with COVID-19, enrolled during active disease. DNA for the CDR3: TGTGCCTGGAGGGGAGATAATTCACCCCTCCACTTT. Translation: CAWRGDNSPLHF.